These 15 T cell receptor beta chains were all obtained from the same sample, sequenced in a study of cytomegalovirus exposure and HLA in healthy donors. Measured with immunoSEQ multiplex PCR; TCRdb has only the in-frame clones, and not every one. Here the sample spans approximately 59,000 clones, 92% being singletons. The source material was PBMCs. The receptors here all came from a man aged 18 to 35 in good health and CMV-seropositive.

The CDR3 spells CASRLGTGWGTQYF. The CDR3 region has the DNA TGTGCCAGCAGACTCGGGACAGGGTGGGGCACCCAGTACTTC. This chain joins TRBV11-3 and TRBJ2-5; 9 bases are shared with TRBD1. There are 14 residues in the CDR3. From germline, CDR1 is SGHNT and CDR2 YENEEA. After removal of 6 bases from V and 8 bases from J, the junction contained 10 bases not matched to a gene.

The chain employs TRBV5-1 and TRBJ2-7; 10 nucleotides line up with TRBD1. The CDR3 has 15 residues. Germline CDR1 is SGHRS and CDR2 is YFSETQ. J lost 2 bases, V lost 0 bases, and 2 bases had no gene match. CDR3 DNA: TGCGCCAGCAGCTTGGGACAGGGGGCAGCCTACGAGCAGTACTTC. It specifies CASSLGQGAAYEQYF.

The chain combines TRBV14 with TRBJ2-7, with D maybe TRBD2 (6 bases). CDR3 length: 13 residues. Trimming shortened V by 6 bases and J by 4 bases, and 13 bases separated the two germline ends. Germline V CDR1 and CDR2: SGHDN, FVKESK. The CDR3 spells CASSQSGVYEQYF. CDR3 nucleotide sequence: TGTGCCAGCAGTCAGTCGGGAGTTTACGAGCAGTACTTC.

Note on this clone: One junction end does not reproduce the germline sequence, and a read error may be involved. This CDR3 reads CASSDLVRGVAF. The CDR3 region has the DNA TGTGCCAGCAGTGACTTAGTAAGGGGCGTAGCCTTC. The V gene is TRBV2, the J gene TRBJ1-2; possibly TRBD1 for D (5 bases). This CDR3 is 12 amino acids long. Germline CDR1 SNHLY, CDR2 FYNNEI.

V and J are TRBV7-9 and TRBJ2-5, with TRBD1 matching 7 bases. Per germline, CDR1 SEHNR and CDR2 FQNEAQ (reference sequence). The CDR3 contains 16 residues. V shed 2 bases, J shed 1 base, and the junction held 7 bases outside the gene matches. CDR3 bases: TGTGCCAGCAGCTTACGGGTGCACAGGGGCCAAGAGACCCAGTACTTC. Protein: CASSLRVHRGQETQYF.

The chain uses TRBV7-3 and TRBJ1-3, with 7 bases matching TRBD1. The junction had 4 bases not matched to a gene; V was cut back by 2 bases and J by 3 bases. The germline V gene has CDR1 SGHTA and CDR2 FQGTGA. The CDR3 contains 15 residues. The CDR3, as DNA: TGTGCCAGCAGCTTAGCAGGGGGAAGTGGAAACACCATATATTTT. As protein: CASSLAGGSGNTIYF. The full variable domain, its missing parts supplied by reference TRBV7-3 and TRBJ1-3, is GAGVSQTPSNKVTEKGKYVELRCDPISGHTALYWYRQSLGQGPEFLIYFQGTGAADDSGLPNDRFFAVRPEGSVSTLKIQRTERGDSAVYLCASSLAGGSGNTIYFGEGSWLTVV.

The rearrangement uses TRBV10-3 and TRBJ2-7; possibly TRBD1 for D (6 bases). Trimming took 10 bases from V and 6 from J, leaving 22 bases between them. CDR3 length: 14 amino acids. Germline lookup yields CDR1 ENHRY and CDR2 SYGVKD. The DNA of the CDR3 is TGTGCCACCACCCCCGTGGATGGGGGCGGCGAGCAGTACTTC. Amino acids: CATTPVDGGGEQYF.

J is TRBJ2-3 and V is TRBV18; 7 positions agree with TRBD1. V trimming: 6 bases; J trimming: 0 bases; junction bases outside the gene matches: 3. Germline V gene sequence: CDR1 KGHSH, CDR2 LQKENI. The CDR3 spans 14 residues. CDR3 bases: TGTGCCAGCTCTTTGGGACAGAGCACAGATACGCAGTATTTT. Translating it yields CASSLGQSTDTQYF.

The chain couples TRBV19 to TRBJ2-5, with 8 bases lining up with TRBD1. Per the germline V gene, CDR1 is LNHDA and CDR2 is SQIVND (reference sequence). The CDR3 length is 16 residues. V dropped 6 bases and J dropped 2; count of bases not matched to a gene: 11. This CDR3 reads CASSYSGTGIQETQYF. CDR3 nucleotide sequence: TGTGCCAGTAGCTACTCCGGGACAGGTATTCAAGAGACCCAGTACTTC.

The rearrangement joins TRBV28 to TRBJ1-3; 8 bases match TRBD1. Per germline, CDR1 MDHEN and CDR2 SYDVKM. There are 16 residues in the CDR3. V lost 2 bases, J lost 4 bases, and 7 bases stayed unmatched. This CDR3 reads CASSLPTGEVGNTIYF. CDR3 nucleotides: TGTGCCAGCAGTTTACCGACAGGGGAGGTCGGAAACACCATATATTTT.

This clone showed up just once. The V call is TRBV6-5, the J call TRBJ1-1; no reliable D call. This CDR3 comprises 15 residues. CDR1 is MNHEY, CDR2 SVGAGI, per germline. Trimming pared 8 bases from V and 4 bases from J, leaving 20 bases between. This chain's CDR3 is CASQITERLGTEAFF. The CDR3 bases are TGTGCCAGCCAAATTACCGAGCGCTTGGGCACTGAAGCTTTCTTT.

The V and J genes are TRBV5-1 and TRBJ2-1, with 7 bases lining up with TRBD1. Germline loops: CDR1 SGHRS, CDR2 YFSETQ. CDR3 length equals 14 residues. With 6 bases clipped from V and 5 bases from J, the junction kept 8 bases outside the gene matches. The CDR3 protein is CASTGPQGHNEQFF. CDR3 nucleotide sequence: TGCGCCAGCACCGGCCCACAGGGGCACAATGAGCAGTTCTTC. Filled out from reference TRBV5-1 and TRBJ2-1, the complete variable domain reads KAGVTQTPRYLIKTRGQQVTLSCSPISGHRSVSWYQQTPGQGLQFLFEYFSETQRNKGNFPGRFSGRQFSNSRSEMNVSTLELGDSALYLCASTGPQGHNEQFFGPGTRLTVL.

The J gene is TRBJ2-1, the V gene TRBV14; 10 bases are shared with TRBD2. Trimming took 2 bases from V and 9 from J; bases not matched to a gene: 16. Germline CDR1 and CDR2: SGHDN and FVKESK. The CDR3 runs to 18 residues. The CDR3 region is CASSQRVRASGRNGEQFF. CDR3 in DNA: TGTGCCAGCAGCCAAAGGGTGAGGGCTAGCGGGAGAAACGGTGAGCAGTTCTTC.

V gene TRBV27 combines with J gene TRBJ1-2; weak D call: TRBD1 (6 bases). Germline CDR1 MNHEY, CDR2 SMNVEV (reference sequence). With 2 bases removed from V and 7 bases from J, the gap between germline ends came to 11 bases. CDR3 length equals 13 residues. The CDR3 DNA reads as TGTGCCAGCAGTTTAAACAGGGTTACTGGCTACACCTTC. This sequence encodes CASSLNRVTGYTF.

The chain's CDR3 is CASSQDRGPYGYTF. DNA of the CDR3: TGTGCCAGCAGCCAGGACAGGGGACCCTATGGCTACACCTTC. This chain uses TRBV5-4 with TRBJ1-2; 9 bases match TRBD1. CDR3 size: 14 residues. Germline CDR1 reads SGHNT; CDR2 reads YYREEE (reference sequence). V dropped 4 bases and J dropped 4; count of bases not matched to a gene: 5.